The 25 T cell receptor beta chains in this list originate from one sample, sequenced in a study of T cell responses to AZD1222 COVID-19 vaccine. Only in-frame clones appear in the TCRdb table, and some are missing; sequencing was by immunoSEQ multiplex PCR. Here the sample spans around 120,000 clones, approximately 85% being singletons. Specimen: peripheral blood, collected on day 0 of AZD1222 vaccination. Source of these receptors: an adult in good health.

This chain connects TRBV7-2 to TRBJ1-5; weak D call: TRBD1 (6 bases). Germline CDR1 is SGHTA and CDR2 is FQGNSA. The CDR3 totals 14 residues. V was clipped by 7 bases and J by 4 bases, with 14 bases between them. Here the CDR3 DNA reads TGTGCCAGCAAGACGGGGGCTGGAAATCAGCCCCAGCATTTT. It encodes CASKTGAGNQPQHF.

The chain employs TRBV6-5 and TRBJ1-5; 7 bases are shared with TRBD1. The CDR3 covers 14 residues. Trimming cost V 7 bases and J 9 bases; bases outside gene matches: 12. Germline V gene sequence: CDR1 MNHEY, CDR2 SVGAGI. This chain's CDR3 is CASKPRDSSRPQHF. The CDR3 region has the DNA TGTGCCAGCAAACCTAGGGACAGCTCAAGGCCCCAGCATTTT.

The chain combines TRBV6-5 with TRBJ1-5; D remains ambiguous. The germline V gene has CDR1 MNHEY and CDR2 SVGAGI. This CDR3 comprises 15 residues. Trimming removed 7 bases at V and 5 bases at J, with 18 bases between. This CDR3 reads CASTKGRREHQPQHF. CDR3 nucleotides: TGTGCCAGCACCAAAGGGCGAAGGGAGCATCAGCCCCAGCATTTT.

This clone showed up just once. The gene calls are TRBV7-9 and TRBJ1-4, with D possibly matching TRBD1 (5 bases). V gave up 4 bases and J gave up 8 bases, with 20 bases separating them. Germline CDR1 SEHNR, CDR2 FQNEAQ (reference sequence). The CDR3 runs to 16 residues. The CDR3 is CASSSGSAGFLEKLFF. Written as DNA, the CDR3 is TGTGCCAGCAGCTCCGGGTCGGCAGGGTTTTTGGAAAAACTGTTTTTT.

The V call is TRBV28, the J call TRBJ1-6; D ambiguous. The CDR3 is 15 residues long. Trimming removed 5 bases at V and 8 bases at J, with 16 bases between. CDR1 and CDR2 (germline): MDHEN, SYDVKM. The CDR3 loop is CASSPLSPGDSPLHF. CDR3 sequence (DNA): TGTGCCAGCAGTCCGTTGAGCCCCGGGGATTCACCCCTCCACTTT. Drawing the rest from reference TRBV28 and TRBJ1-6, the complete variable domain is DVKVTQSSRYLVKRTGEKVFLECVQDMDHENMFWYRQDPGLGLRLIYFSYDVKMKEKGDIPEGYSVSREKKERFSLILESASTNQTSMYLCASSPLSPGDSPLHFGNGTRLTVT.

The V and J genes are TRBV7-2 and TRBJ1-1; D is possibly TRBD1 (5 bases). The V and J ends lost 2 bases and 7 bases respectively, with 14 bases between them. From germline, CDR1 is SGHTA and CDR2 FQGNSA. The CDR3 contains 14 residues. The CDR3 is CASSLYRGESEAFF. In nucleotides, the CDR3 is TGTGCCAGCAGCTTATATCGGGGGGAGAGTGAAGCTTTCTTT.

As regards this clone: Additional DNA sequences in this sample encode the identical CDR3. J is TRBJ2-7 and V is TRBV12-3 or TRBV12-4; D uncertain. The CDR3 contains 11 residues. Trimming stripped 6 bases from V and 3 bases from J, with 6 bases between. CDR3 sequence (DNA): TGTGCCAGCAGCAACTTCTACGAGCAGTACTTC. Translation: CASSNFYEQYF.

The chain carries TRBV5-4 and TRBJ1-2; the match to TRBD1 covers 7 bases. The junction had 12 bases not matched to a gene; V was cut back by 0 bases and J by 4 bases. Germline V gene lookup returns CDR1 SGHNT and CDR2 YYREEE (reference sequence). CDR3 length: 17 residues. In nucleotides, the CDR3 is TGTGCCAGCAGCTTGGCGGGGGACAGATTCCTATCCTATGGCTACACCTTC. It translates to CASSLAGDRFLSYGYTF. The variable domain in full, completed from reference TRBV5-4 and TRBJ1-2, reads ETGVTQSPTHLIKTRGQQVTLRCSSQSGHNTVSWYQQALGQGPQFIFQYYREEENGRGNFPPRFSGLQFPNYSSELNVNALELDDSALYLCASSLAGDRFLSYGYTFGSGTRLTVV.

The chain recombines TRBV7-2 with TRBJ2-7; tentative D call: TRBD1 (5 bases). The CDR3 totals 13 residues. The germline V and J ends were trimmed by 5 bases and 3 bases, with 11 bases remaining between them. CDR1 SGHTA and CDR2 FQGNSA come from the germline V gene. CDR3 sequence: CASSVTEGYEQYF. CDR3 sequence (DNA): TGTGCCAGCAGCGTGACAGAAGGCTACGAGCAGTACTTC.

The chain combines TRBV18 with TRBJ2-1; 8 bases line up with TRBD1. The J segment lost 2 bases and the V segment lost 3 bases, leaving 6 bases of the junction unmatched. The CDR3 extends over 16 amino acids. Germline-derived CDR1 and CDR2 are KGHSH and LQKENI. This CDR3 is CASSPTGVFTYNEQFF. DNA for the CDR3: TGTGCCAGCTCACCGACAGGGGTCTTTACCTACAATGAGCAGTTCTTC.

This clone occurred a few times. The rearrangement links TRBV7-3 to TRBJ1-1; no definite D call. CDR3 size: 13 residues. Trimming stripped 5 bases from V and 0 bases from J, with 7 bases between. Germline V gene lookup returns CDR1 SGHTA and CDR2 FQGTGA. The CDR3 coding sequence is TGTGCCAGCAGCCAACAGATGAACACTGAAGCTTTCTTT. Translation gives CASSQQMNTEAFF.

The chain links TRBV13 to TRBJ1-2; 9 bases fit TRBD1. CDR3 length: 17 residues. V shed 1 base, J shed 4 bases, and the junction held 10 bases outside the gene matches. Germline V lookup: CDR1 PRHDT, CDR2 FYEKMQ (reference sequence). Here the CDR3 reads CASSLVGQGIRSYGYTF. The CDR3 DNA reads as TGTGCCAGCAGCTTAGTAGGACAGGGGATTCGTAGCTATGGCTACACCTTC.

The rearrangement uses TRBV7-9 and TRBJ1-2, with a possible D match to TRBD1 (6 bases). The ends were cut back, 1 base at V and 2 bases at J, with 8 bases in the middle. This CDR3 spans 14 amino acids. Per germline, CDR1 SEHNR and CDR2 FQNEAQ (reference sequence). CDR3 region: CASSLVGGNYGYTF. DNA of the CDR3: TGTGCCAGCAGCTTAGTAGGGGGGAACTATGGCTACACCTTC. Using reference TRBV7-9 and TRBJ1-2 for the parts outside the CDR3, the full variable domain is DTGVSQNPRHKITKRGQNVTFRCDPISEHNRLYWYRQTLGQGPEFLTYFQNEAQLEKSRLLSDRFSAERPKGSFSTLEIQRTEQGDSAMYLCASSLVGGNYGYTFGSGTRLTVV.

This clone was seen once. The V gene is TRBV19, the J gene TRBJ2-1, with 10 bases identical to TRBD2. This CDR3 region has 18 residues. Per germline, CDR1 LNHDA and CDR2 SQIVND (reference sequence). V was pared by 4 bases and J by 4 bases, with 13 bases of the junction left unmatched. CDR3 nucleotide sequence: TGTGCCAGTAGTAAAGATCCTGCTAGCGGGGGATTTTACAATGAGCAGTTCTTC. Its protein is CASSKDPASGGFYNEQFF.

The V and J genes are TRBV5-6 and TRBJ2-3; D is perhaps TRBD1 (5 bases). V gave up 7 bases and J gave up 6 bases, with 15 bases separating them. The CDR3 totals 13 residues. From germline, CDR1 is SGHDT and CDR2 YYEEEE. The CDR3: CASGPPNRDTQYF. DNA for the CDR3: TGTGCCAGCGGACCCCCCAACAGGGATACGCAGTATTTT.

This chain links TRBV6-5 with TRBJ2-7; 7 bases are a match to TRBD1. This CDR3 spans 14 amino acids. Trimming removed 8 bases from V and 0 bases from J; junction bases left unmatched: 7. CDR1 and CDR2 (germline): MNHEY, SVGAGI. The CDR3 region has the DNA TGTGCCAGCGGCAACAGGGGCACCTCCTACGAGCAGTACTTC. This sequence encodes CASGNRGTSYEQYF.

The chain links TRBV19 to TRBJ1-2; D uncertain. This CDR3 contains 14 residues. Trimming cost V 10 bases and J 6 bases, with 21 bases left between them. The germline V gene has CDR1 LNHDA and CDR2 SQIVND (reference sequence). CDR3 coding DNA: TGTGCCACCTCCGCGGGGTGGGGATTGCATGGCTACACCTTC. Translated, it gives CATSAGWGLHGYTF.

The V gene is TRBV6-5, the J gene TRBJ2-3; D is uncertain. The CDR3 consists of 14 residues. CDR1 is MNHEY, CDR2 SVGAGI, per germline. The V end lost 5 bases, the J end lost 2 bases, and 11 bases lay between the germline ends. This CDR3 reads CASSPGPPTDTQYF. The CDR3, as DNA: TGTGCCAGCAGTCCGGGTCCCCCCACAGATACGCAGTATTTT.

The chain has TRBV7-9 and TRBJ1-1, with 7 bases identical to TRBD1. CDR1 is SEHNR, CDR2 FQNEAQ, per germline (reference sequence). The V and J ends lost 7 bases and 0 bases, in that order; junction bases with no gene match: 8. This CDR3 contains 15 residues. The CDR3 sequence: CASNLGTEMNTEAFF. CDR3 nucleotide sequence: TGTGCCAGCAATCTGGGGACAGAGATGAACACTGAAGCTTTCTTT.

V usage is TRBV4-3 and J usage is TRBJ1-2; no clear D gene. The V end was cut by 0 bases, the J end by 0 bases, with 8 bases between. CDR3 size: 15 residues. Germline V lookup: CDR1 LGHNA, CDR2 YSLEER. In DNA, the CDR3 is TGCGCCAGCAGCCAAGATATAGGAGCTAACTATGGCTACACCTTC. It is translated as CASSQDIGANYGYTF.

This chain connects TRBV7-9 to TRBJ2-7, with 9 bases that match TRBD1. The CDR3 is made up of 14 amino acids. Losses at the gene ends were 2 bases for V and 2 bases for J; bases not matched to a gene: 1. Germline-derived CDR1 and CDR2 are SEHNR and FQNEAQ (reference sequence). The chain's CDR3 is CASSLTGGTYEQYF. The CDR3 region has the DNA TGTGCCAGCAGCTTAACAGGGGGCACCTACGAGCAGTACTTC.

The chain has TRBV6-5 and TRBJ2-7; D remains unclear. Germline lookup yields CDR1 MNHEY and CDR2 SVGAGI. V was cut by 2 bases and J by 4 bases, with 9 bases left in between. The CDR3 is 13 amino acids. CDR3 residues: CASSYTTGYEQYF. The CDR3 nucleotides read TGTGCCAGCAGTTACACCACCGGATACGAGCAGTACTTC.

This chain links TRBV29-1 with TRBJ2-2, with D tentatively TRBD2 (5 bases). Trimming took 4 bases from V and 4 from J, leaving 10 bases between them. The length of the CDR3 is 13 residues. CDR1 is SQVTM and CDR2 is ANQGSEA in the germline V gene. The CDR3 here is CSVGRPLTGELFF. The CDR3 region has the DNA TGCAGCGTTGGGAGGCCCCTCACCGGGGAGCTGTTTTTT.

The chain employs TRBV6-5 and TRBJ2-7; no clear D. The CDR3 runs to 16 residues. V shed 2 bases and J shed 4 bases, with 18 bases lying between them. The germline V gene encodes CDR1 MNHEY and CDR2 SVGAGI. This chain's CDR3 is CASSYKPFKLLYEQYF. The CDR3 DNA is TGTGCCAGCAGTTACAAACCTTTTAAGCTTCTTTACGAGCAGTACTTC.

The genes are TRBV18 and TRBJ2-2; 8 nucleotides line up with TRBD2. CDR1 KGHSH and CDR2 LQKENI come from the germline V gene. J was trimmed by 4 bases and V by 3 bases; bases with no gene match: 7. This CDR3 spans 16 amino acids. The CDR3 DNA reads TGTGCCAGCTCACCTGTCGCGGGGGGACTCACCGGGGAGCTGTTTTTT. This gives the protein CASSPVAGGLTGELFF.